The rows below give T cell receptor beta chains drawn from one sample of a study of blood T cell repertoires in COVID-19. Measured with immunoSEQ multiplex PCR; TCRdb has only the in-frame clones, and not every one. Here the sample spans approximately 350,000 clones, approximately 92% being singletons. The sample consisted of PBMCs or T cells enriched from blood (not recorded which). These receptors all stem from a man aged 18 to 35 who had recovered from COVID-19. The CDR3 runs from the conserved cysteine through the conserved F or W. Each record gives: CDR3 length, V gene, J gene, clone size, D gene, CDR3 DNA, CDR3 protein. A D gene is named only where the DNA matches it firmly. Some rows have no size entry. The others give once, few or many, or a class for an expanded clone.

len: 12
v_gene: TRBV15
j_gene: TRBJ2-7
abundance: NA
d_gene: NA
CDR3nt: TGTGCCACCAGCAGAGATCACTACGAGCAGTACTTC
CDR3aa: CATSRDHYEQYF

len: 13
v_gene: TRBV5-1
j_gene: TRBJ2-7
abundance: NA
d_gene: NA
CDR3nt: TGCGCCAGCAGCTTACAGGTTTCCTACGAGCAGTACTTC
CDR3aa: CASSLQVSYEQYF

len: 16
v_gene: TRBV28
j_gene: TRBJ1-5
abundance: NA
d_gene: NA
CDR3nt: TGTGCCAGCAGTTTAATCCCGAGACTGAGGAATCAGCCCCAGCATTTT
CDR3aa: CASSLIPRLRNQPQHF

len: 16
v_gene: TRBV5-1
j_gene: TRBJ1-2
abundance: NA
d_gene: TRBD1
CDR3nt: TGCGCCAGCAGCTCTGCACCGGGACAGGGGAGGGGTGGCTACACCTTC
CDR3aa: CASSSAPGQGRGGYTF

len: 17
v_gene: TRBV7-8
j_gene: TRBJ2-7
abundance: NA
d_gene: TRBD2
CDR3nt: TGTGCCAGCAGCACCCCTCCTAGCGGGGGGGCCTCCTACGAGCAGTACTTC
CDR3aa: CASSTPPSGGASYEQYF

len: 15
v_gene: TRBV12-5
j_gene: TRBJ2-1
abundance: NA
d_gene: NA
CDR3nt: TGTGCTAGTGGCCTGCAGTCGCACGTCCACAATGAGCAGTTCTTC
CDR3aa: CASGLQSHVHNEQFF

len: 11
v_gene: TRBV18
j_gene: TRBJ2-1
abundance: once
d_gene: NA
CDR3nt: TGTGCCAGCTCAGCTCAGGATGAGCAGTTCTTC
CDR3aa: CASSAQDEQFF

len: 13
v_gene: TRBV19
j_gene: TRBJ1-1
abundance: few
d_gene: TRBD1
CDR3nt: TGTGCCAGTAGTGACCAGGGGGGTTTTTTGGCTTTCTTT
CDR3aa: CASSDQGGFLAFF

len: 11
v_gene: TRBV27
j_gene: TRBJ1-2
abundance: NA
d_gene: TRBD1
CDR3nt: TGTGCCAGTAGATCACAGGGGGGCTACACCTTC
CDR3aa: CASRSQGGYTF

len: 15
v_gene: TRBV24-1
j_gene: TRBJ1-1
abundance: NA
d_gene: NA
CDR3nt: TGTGCCACCAGTGGGAGCAGGGAAGGGAACACTGAAGCTTTCTTT
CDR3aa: CATSGSREGNTEAFF

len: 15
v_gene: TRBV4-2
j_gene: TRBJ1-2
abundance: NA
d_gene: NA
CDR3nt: TGTGCCAGCAGCCAAGAAGAAAACGAGAACTATGGCTACACCTTC
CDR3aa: CASSQEENENYGYTF

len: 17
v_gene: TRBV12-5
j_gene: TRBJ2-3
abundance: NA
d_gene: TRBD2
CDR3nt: TGTGCTAGTGCCTCCGGACTAGCGGGAGGGATAACAGATACGCAGTATTTT
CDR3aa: CASASGLAGGITDTQYF

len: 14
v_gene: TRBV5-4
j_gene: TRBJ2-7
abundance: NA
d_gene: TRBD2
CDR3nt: TGTGCCAGCAGCCCTAGCGGGGGCCCCTACGAGCAGTACTTC
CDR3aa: CASSPSGGPYEQYF

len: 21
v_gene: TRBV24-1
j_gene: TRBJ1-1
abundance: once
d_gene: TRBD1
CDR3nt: TGTGCCACCAGTGATACTCCGGGACAGGGGGCGAAAGTGGATTTGGGGACTGAAGCTTTCTTT
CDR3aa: CATSDTPGQGAKVDLGTEAFF

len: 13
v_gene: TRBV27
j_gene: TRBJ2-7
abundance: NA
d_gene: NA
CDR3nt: TGTGCCAGCAGTCTCTACTCAGGTTACGAGCAGTACTTC
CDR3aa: CASSLYSGYEQYF

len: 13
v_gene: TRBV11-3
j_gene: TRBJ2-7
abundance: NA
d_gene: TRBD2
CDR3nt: TGTGCCAGCAGCTCGGGGGGACCCTACGAGCAGTACTTC
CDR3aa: CASSSGGPYEQYF

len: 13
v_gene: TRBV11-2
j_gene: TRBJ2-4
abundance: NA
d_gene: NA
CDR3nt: TGTGCCAGCAGCTTGGGTGGCGGGGACATTCAGTACTTC
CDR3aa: CASSLGGGDIQYF

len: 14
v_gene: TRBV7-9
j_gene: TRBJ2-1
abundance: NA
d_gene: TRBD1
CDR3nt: TGTGCCAGCAGCACCGGACAGGGTTTCAATGAGCAGTTCTTC
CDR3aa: CASSTGQGFNEQFF

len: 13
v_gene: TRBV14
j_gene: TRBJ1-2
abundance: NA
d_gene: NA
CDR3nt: TGTGCCAGCAGCTTTCGGGACTCCCGAGGCTACACCTTC
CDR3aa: CASSFRDSRGYTF

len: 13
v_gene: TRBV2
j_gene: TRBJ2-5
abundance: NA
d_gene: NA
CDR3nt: TGTGCCAGCAGTCGGCAGGGGCAAGAGACCCAGTACTTC
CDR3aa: CASSRQGQETQYF

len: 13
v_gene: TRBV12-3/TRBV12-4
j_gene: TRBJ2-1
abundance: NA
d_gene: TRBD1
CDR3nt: TGTGCCAGCAGTTGGGGGACAGGTAGTGAGCAGTTCTTC
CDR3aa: CASSWGTGSEQFF

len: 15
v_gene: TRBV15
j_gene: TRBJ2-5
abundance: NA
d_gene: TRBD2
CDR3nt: TGTGCCACCAGCCAAGGACTAGCGGGAGTAGAGACCCAGTACTTC
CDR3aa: CATSQGLAGVETQYF

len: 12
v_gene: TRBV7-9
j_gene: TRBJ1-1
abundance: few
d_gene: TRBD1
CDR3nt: TGTGCCAGCAGCACGACAGGGGGTGAAGCTTTCTTT
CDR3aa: CASSTTGGEAFF

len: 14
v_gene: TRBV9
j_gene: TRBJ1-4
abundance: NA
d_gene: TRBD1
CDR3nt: TGTGCCAGCAGCGCAGGACAGGGGAATGAAAAACTGTTTTTT
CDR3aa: CASSAGQGNEKLFF

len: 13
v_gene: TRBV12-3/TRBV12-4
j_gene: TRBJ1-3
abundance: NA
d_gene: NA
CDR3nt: TGTGCCAGCAGTTTGGGCGAAGGAAACACCATATATTTT
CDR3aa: CASSLGEGNTIYF

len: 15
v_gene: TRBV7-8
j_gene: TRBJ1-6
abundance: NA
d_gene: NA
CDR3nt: TGTGCCAGCAGCCCTGACACCTACTATAATTCACCCCTCCACTTT
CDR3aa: CASSPDTYYNSPLHF

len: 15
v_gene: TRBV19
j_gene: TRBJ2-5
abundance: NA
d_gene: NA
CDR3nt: TGTGCCACCGCCCCCACGGGATGGGGACAAGAGACCCAGTACTTC
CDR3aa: CATAPTGWGQETQYF

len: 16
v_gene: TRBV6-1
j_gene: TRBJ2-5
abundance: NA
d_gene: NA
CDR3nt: TGTGCCAGCAGTGCAACTATTCGGGATTACCAAGAGACCCAGTACTTC
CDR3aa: CASSATIRDYQETQYF

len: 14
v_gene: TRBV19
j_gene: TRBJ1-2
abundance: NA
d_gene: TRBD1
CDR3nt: TGTGCCAGTAGTAAAGGGACAGCTAACTATGGCTACACCTTC
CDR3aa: CASSKGTANYGYTF

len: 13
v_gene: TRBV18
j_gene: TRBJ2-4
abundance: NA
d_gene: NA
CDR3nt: TGTGCCAGCTCACCAAACAGGGCAAACATTCAGTACTTC
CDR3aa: CASSPNRANIQYF

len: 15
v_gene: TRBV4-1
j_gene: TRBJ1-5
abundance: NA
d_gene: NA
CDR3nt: TGCGCCAGCAGCCAAACGCAGGTTAGCAATCAGCCCCAGCATTTT
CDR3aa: CASSQTQVSNQPQHF

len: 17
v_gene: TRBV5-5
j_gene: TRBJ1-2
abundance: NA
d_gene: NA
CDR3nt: TGTGCCAGCAGCTTGGATTTCAGACAGTACCTGAACTATGGCTACACCTTC
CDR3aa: CASSLDFRQYLNYGYTF

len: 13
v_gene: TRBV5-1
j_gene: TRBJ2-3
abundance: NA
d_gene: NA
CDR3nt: TGCGCCAGCAGCCCCCCGTCAGCAGATACGCAGTATTTT
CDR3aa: CASSPPSADTQYF

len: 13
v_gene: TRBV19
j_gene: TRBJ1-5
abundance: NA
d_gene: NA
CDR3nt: TGTGCCAGTAGTCCCCAAGAGGGTCAGCCCCAGCATTTT
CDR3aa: CASSPQEGQPQHF

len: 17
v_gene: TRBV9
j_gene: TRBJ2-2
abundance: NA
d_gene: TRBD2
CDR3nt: TGTGCCAGCAGCGCCGCCGGGACTAGTTATAACACCGGGGAGCTGTTTTTT
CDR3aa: CASSAAGTSYNTGELFF

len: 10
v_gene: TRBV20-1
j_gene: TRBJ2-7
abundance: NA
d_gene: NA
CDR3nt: TGCAAAAGGGGGTACTACGAGCAGTACTTC
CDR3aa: CKRGYYEQYF

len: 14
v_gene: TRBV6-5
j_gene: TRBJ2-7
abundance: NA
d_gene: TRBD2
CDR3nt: TGTGCCAGCATGGAGACTAGCGGTTCCTACGAGCAGTACTTC
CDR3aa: CASMETSGSYEQYF